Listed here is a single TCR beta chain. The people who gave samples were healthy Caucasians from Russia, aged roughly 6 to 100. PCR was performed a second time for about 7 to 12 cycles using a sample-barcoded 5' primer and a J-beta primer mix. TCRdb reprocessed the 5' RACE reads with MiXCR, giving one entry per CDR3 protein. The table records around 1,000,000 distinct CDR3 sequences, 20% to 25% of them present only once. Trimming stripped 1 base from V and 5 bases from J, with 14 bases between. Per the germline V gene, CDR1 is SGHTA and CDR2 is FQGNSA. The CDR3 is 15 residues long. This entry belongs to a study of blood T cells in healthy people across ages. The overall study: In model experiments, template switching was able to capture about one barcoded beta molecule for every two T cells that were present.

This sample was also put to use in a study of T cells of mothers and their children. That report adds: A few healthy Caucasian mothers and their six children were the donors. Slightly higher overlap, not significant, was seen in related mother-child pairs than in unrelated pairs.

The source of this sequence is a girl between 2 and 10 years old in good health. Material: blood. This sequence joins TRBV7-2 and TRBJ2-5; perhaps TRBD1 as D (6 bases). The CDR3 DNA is TGTGCCAGCAGCTTAGGCTGGGGGCGGTGGGAGACCCAGTACTTC. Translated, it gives CASSLGWGRWETQYF.